The 3 T cell receptor beta chains presented below share a single source sample, sequenced in a study of T cell responses to AZD1222 COVID-19 vaccine. Clones were sequenced by immunoSEQ multiplex PCR, and TCRdb holds only the in-frame ones, with some missing. The repertoire holds 150,000 to 200,000 clones, with about nine tenths as singletons. This specimen was peripheral blood, taken 28 days after the second dose of the MenACWY control vaccine. Source of these receptors: an adult who received the MenACWY meningococcal vaccine as a control.

The chain combines TRBV20-1 with TRBJ2-2, with D tentatively TRBD2 (5 bases). The length of the CDR3 is 11 residues. Trimming took off 7 bases at V and 6 bases at J, with 9 bases between the two ends. Germline V gene data show CDR1 as DFQATT and CDR2 as SNEGSKA (reference sequence). The chain's CDR3 is CSGRGSGELFF. The CDR3 bases are TGCAGTGGTCGAGGGTCCGGGGAGCTGTTTTTT.

The chain is built from TRBV19 and TRBJ1-2, with D maybe TRBD1 (6 bases). The germline V and J ends were trimmed by 2 bases and 3 bases, with 10 bases remaining between them. Germline-derived CDR1 and CDR2 are LNHDA and SQIVND (reference sequence). This CDR3 has 14 residues. CDR3 sequence (DNA): TGTGCCAGTAGTATATGGGGGGGCCACTATGGCTACACCTTC. Encoded protein: CASSIWGGHYGYTF.

This chain joins TRBV5-4 and TRBJ1-1; 7 bases line up with TRBD1. Germline V gene sequence: CDR1 SGHNT, CDR2 YYREEE (reference sequence). The CDR3 covers 14 residues. V was pared by 4 bases and J by 4 bases, with 7 bases of the junction left unmatched. The CDR3 DNA sequence: TGTGCCAGCAGCCAACAGGGGTGGATCACTGAAGCTTTCTTT. This codes for CASSQQGWITEAFF.